The T cell receptor (beta chain) described here comes from a study of blood T cell repertoires in COVID-19 (dated by TCRdb to 2018 to 2021). About the study as a whole: The collaborator samples originated in the United States, Italy and Spain and spanned the acute and convalescent phases of COVID-19. The dataset comprised deeply sampled blood TCRbeta repertoires from subjects exposed to, actively infected with, or recovered from COVID-19. The samples were drawn from two sources: the first 160 participants of the ongoing ImmuneRACE study, and 950 to 1,500 subjects contributed by 6 global collaborators. Sample metadata almost always included a de-identified subject ID, COVID-19 status, age in years and sex. Where HLA class I and class II types were available, the types were taken from metadata supplied by the sample provider, not from assay-based typing. The repertoires were released in a freely available public database intended as a resource for research on the immune response to SARS-CoV-2. The prospective study material was composed of cDNA or gDNA derived from T cells, B-cell-depleted T cells, or PBMCs. Study-level results and caveats: The quantity of clinical and demographic metadata differed by source and by participant and was supplied without curation.

TCRbeta CDR3 regions were amplified from genomic DNA by means of the immunoSEQ Assay, a bias-controlled multiplex PCR. On the study's bioinformatics: Nucleated cell counts per sample were estimated from amplification of reference gene primers within the assay. Sequence reads were collapsed and filtered to measure the absolute abundance of every unique TCRbeta CDR3 rearrangement. For each sample, productive Simpson clonality was calculated by taking the square root of Simpson's diversity index across productive rearrangements. Held by TCRdb, this immuneACCESS table contains in-frame sequences only and omits some clones. Under half of the omission traces to an unresolved V gene where checked; the cause of the rest is unknown. V and J calls and clone size are copied from that table; D and trimming were computed from the DNA. This sample has 240,000 or so clones in its table, and approximately 78% of those were observed once. The ten largest account for around 11% of the sample.

On this clone: Its antigen specificity is not known. The record has no base qualities; no much larger clone is one base away.

V loses 6 bases, J loses 5 bases, and the germline ends lie 13 bases apart. Taken from the germline V gene, the CDR1 and CDR2 loops are SNHLY and FYNNEI. The CDR3 goes from the cysteine to the phenylalanine over 13 residues. The retained sequence is limited to the CDR3, 39 bases, with the frame set at the first base. The collaborating institutions used their own protocols to collect whole blood in K2EDTA tubes. For TCRbeta analysis, collaborators shipped samples as frozen whole blood, isolated PBMCs, or DNA extracted from either of those sample types. The receptor comes from a woman aged 55-70 years with active or convalescent COVID-19. The sequence is built from TRBV2 and TRBJ1-2; no confident D gene assignment can be made. Input material: peripheral blood. The CDR3 protein is CASSDDTNYGYTF. The nucleotide sequence is given as TGTGCCAGCAGCGACGACACGAATTATGGCTACACCTTC.